The 4 T cell receptor beta chains below come from one sample, sequenced in a study of shared clonotypes between healthy human individuals. Data came from immunoSEQ multiplex PCR; TCRdb stores just in-frame clones and leaves some out. The repertoire holds about 1 million clones, roughly 80% seen once, with approximately 1.5% in the top ten. What was sequenced was memory CD4+ T cells sorted from blood. Sample subset: CD45RA-negative fraction. The receptor source for this set is a man younger than 35 in good health.

The chain has TRBV7-8 and TRBJ1-6; D uncertain. Looked up from germline, CDR1 is SGHVS and CDR2 is FQNEAQ. CDR3 length: 16 amino acids. The V gene lost 2 bases and the J gene lost 4 bases, with 12 bases spanning the gap. The CDR3 is CASSLSERGYNSPLHF. As DNA, the CDR3 is TGTGCCAGCAGCTTAAGTGAGCGAGGGTATAATTCACCCCTCCACTTT.

The sample holds one count of this clone. The chain employs TRBV19 and TRBJ1-5, with TRBD1 matching 7 bases. This CDR3 is built from 14 residues. Germline V CDR1 and CDR2: LNHDA, SQIVND (reference sequence). V gave up 4 bases and J gave up 2 bases; unmatched junction bases: 2. CDR3 residues: CASSTQGRNQPQHF. CDR3 bases: TGTGCCAGTAGTACACAGGGGCGCAATCAGCCCCAGCATTTT.

The rearrangement uses TRBV30 and TRBJ2-5; 9 nucleotides line up with TRBD1. The V gene end was trimmed by 3 bases and the J gene end by 10 bases; junction bases not matched to a gene: 6. Germline values: CDR1 GTSNPN, CDR2 SVGIG (reference sequence). The CDR3 runs 12 residues. The CDR3 protein is CAWSGQGIGQYF. The CDR3 nucleotides are TGTGCCTGGAGCGGACAGGGGATTGGCCAGTACTTC.

The chain recombines TRBV5-5 with TRBJ2-2; D is possibly TRBD1 or TRBD2 (5 bases each). Germline V lookup: CDR1 SGHKS, CDR2 YYEKEE (reference sequence). This CDR3 is built from 18 residues. The germline V and J ends were trimmed by 4 bases and 1 base, with 20 bases remaining between them. The CDR3 spells CASSPGTNKRLNTGELFF. For the CDR3, the DNA is TGTGCCAGCAGCCCGGGGACGAACAAAAGGTTGAACACCGGGGAGCTGTTTTTT.